This T cell receptor (beta chain) was identified in a study of T cell responses to AZD1222 COVID-19 vaccine. Study-level points and caveats: Clonal diversity may have been underestimated in mostly white British donors. At 160-218 and 743-854, vaccine-associated CD4 TCRs were dominant, and they spanned spike. Close to half of spike-specific TCRs reportedly recognize unmutated variant regions.

Trimming at V came to 8 bases and at J to 2 bases, leaving 5 bases not matched to a gene. This CDR3 has 13 amino acids. CDR1 and CDR2 from the germline V gene are MNHEY and SVGAGI. This table comes from immunoSEQ multiplex PCR, and its TCRdb copy is limited to in-frame clones, with some not included. Of 100,000 to 150,000 clones in the sample, 88% were seen once. A note on this clone: What it recognizes is unknown.

The rearrangement links TRBV6-5 to TRBJ2-7; TRBD2 matches at 8 bases. The source material was peripheral blood, sampled on day 0 of AZD1222 vaccination. This clonotype originated in an adult in good health. DNA of the CDR3: TGTGCCAGCTGGCGGGGGGACGCCTACGAGCAGTACTTC. It translates to CASWRGDAYEQYF.